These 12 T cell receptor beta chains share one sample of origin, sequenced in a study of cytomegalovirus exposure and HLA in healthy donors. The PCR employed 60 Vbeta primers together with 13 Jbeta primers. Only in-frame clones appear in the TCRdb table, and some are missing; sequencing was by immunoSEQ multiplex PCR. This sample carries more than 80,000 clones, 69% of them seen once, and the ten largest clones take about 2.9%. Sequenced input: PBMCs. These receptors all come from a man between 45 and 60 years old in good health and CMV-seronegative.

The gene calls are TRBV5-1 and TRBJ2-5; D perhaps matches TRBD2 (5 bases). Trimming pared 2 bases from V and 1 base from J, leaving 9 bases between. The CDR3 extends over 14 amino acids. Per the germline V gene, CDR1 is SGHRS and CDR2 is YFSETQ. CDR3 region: CASSLTRVQETQYF. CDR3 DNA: TGCGCCAGCAGCTTAACTAGAGTCCAAGAGACCCAGTACTTC. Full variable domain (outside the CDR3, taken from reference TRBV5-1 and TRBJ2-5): KAGVTQTPRYLIKTRGQQVTLSCSPISGHRSVSWYQQTPGQGLQFLFEYFSETQRNKGNFPGRFSGRQFSNSRSEMNVSTLELGDSALYLCASSLTRVQETQYFGPGTRLLVL.

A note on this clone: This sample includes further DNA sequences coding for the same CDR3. CDR3 nucleotide sequence: TGTGCCAGCAGCAACCGGTACGAGCAGTACTTC. This codes for CASSNRYEQYF. The V and J genes are TRBV7-2 and TRBJ2-7; no firm D call. This CDR3 has 11 amino acids. Trimming left V 5 bases short and J 4 bases short, with 6 bases between. Germline V CDR1 and CDR2: SGHTA, FQGNSA.

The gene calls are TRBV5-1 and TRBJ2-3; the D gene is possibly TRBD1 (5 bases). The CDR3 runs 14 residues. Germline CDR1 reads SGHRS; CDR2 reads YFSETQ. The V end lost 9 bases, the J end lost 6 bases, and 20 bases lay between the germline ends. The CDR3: CATSDPKGVDTQYF. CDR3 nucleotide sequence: TGCGCCACCTCGGACCCCAAAGGGGTTGATACGCAGTATTTT.

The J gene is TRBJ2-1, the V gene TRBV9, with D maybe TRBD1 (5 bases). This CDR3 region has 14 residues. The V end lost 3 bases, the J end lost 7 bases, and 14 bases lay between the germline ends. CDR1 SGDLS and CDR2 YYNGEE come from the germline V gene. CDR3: CASSDRQFGNEQFF. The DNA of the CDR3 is TGTGCCAGCAGCGACCGACAGTTCGGGAATGAGCAGTTCTTC.

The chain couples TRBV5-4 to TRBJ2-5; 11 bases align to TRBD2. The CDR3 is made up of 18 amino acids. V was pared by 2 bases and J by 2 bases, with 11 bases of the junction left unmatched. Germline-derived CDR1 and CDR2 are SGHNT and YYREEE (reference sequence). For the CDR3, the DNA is TGTGCCAGCAGCTTAGGGGGTCTAGCGGGAGGAAGTCAAGAGACCCAGTACTTC. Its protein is CASSLGGLAGGSQETQYF.

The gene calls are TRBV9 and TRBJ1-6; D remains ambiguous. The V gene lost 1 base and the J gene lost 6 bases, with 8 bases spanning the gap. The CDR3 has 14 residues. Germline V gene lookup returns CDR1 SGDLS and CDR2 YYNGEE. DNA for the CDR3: TGTGCCAGCAGCGTACAGGCGTTTAATTCACCCCTCCACTTT. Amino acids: CASSVQAFNSPLHF.

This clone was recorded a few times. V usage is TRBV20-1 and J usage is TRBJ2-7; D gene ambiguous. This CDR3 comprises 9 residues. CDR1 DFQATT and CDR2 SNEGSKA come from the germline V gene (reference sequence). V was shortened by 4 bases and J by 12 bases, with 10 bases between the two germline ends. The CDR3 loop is CSAKKPLYV. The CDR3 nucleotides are TGCAGTGCTAAAAAGCCTCTGTACGTC.

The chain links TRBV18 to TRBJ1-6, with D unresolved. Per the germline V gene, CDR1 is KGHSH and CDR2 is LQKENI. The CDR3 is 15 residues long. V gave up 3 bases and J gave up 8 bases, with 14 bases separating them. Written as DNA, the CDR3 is TGTGCCAGCTCACCGGTCGGGGATGGGGATTCACCCCTCCACTTT. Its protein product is CASSPVGDGDSPLHF.

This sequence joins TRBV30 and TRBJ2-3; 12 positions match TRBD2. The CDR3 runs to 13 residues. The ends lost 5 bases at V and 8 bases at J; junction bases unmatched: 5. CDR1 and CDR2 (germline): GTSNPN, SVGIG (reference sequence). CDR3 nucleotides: TGTGCCTGGGTCCTAGCGGGAGGGCCTACGCAGTATTTT. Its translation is CAWVLAGGPTQYF.

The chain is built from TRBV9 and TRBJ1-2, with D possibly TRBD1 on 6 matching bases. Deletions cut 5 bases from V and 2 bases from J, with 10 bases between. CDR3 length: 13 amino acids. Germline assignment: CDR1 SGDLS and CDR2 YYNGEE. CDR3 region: CASSRDINYGYTF. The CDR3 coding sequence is TGTGCCAGCAGTCGGGACATCAACTATGGCTACACCTTC.

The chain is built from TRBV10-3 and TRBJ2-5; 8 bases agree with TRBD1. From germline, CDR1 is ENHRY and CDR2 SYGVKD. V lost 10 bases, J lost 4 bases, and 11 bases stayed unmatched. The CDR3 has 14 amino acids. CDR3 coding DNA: TGTGCCAACCTACAGGGGGGCCCGCCAGAGACCCAGTACTTC. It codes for CANLQGGPPETQYF.

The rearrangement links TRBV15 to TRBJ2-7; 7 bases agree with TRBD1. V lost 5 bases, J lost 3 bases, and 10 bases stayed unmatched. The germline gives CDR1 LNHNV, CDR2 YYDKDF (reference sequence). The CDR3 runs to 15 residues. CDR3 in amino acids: CATSPGGAINYEQYF. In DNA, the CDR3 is TGTGCCACCAGCCCAGGGGGTGCGATAAACTACGAGCAGTACTTC. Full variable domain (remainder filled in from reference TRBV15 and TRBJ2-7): DAMVIQNPRYQVTQFGKPVTLSCSQTLNHNVMYWYQQKSSQAPKLLFHYYDKDFNNEADTPDNFQSRRPNTSFCFLDIRSPGLGDTAMYLCATSPGGAINYEQYFGPGTRLTVT.